A single sample gave rise to the 14 T cell receptor beta chains below, sequenced in a study of Ad26.COV2.S vaccination and SARS-CoV-2 variants. Data came from immunoSEQ multiplex PCR; TCRdb stores just in-frame clones and leaves some out. The sample comprises 45,000 or so clones, around 83% of which are singletons, and around 43% rests with the top ten. Sequencing used peripheral blood, obtained after recovery from COVID-19. The receptors stem from a human donor who had recovered from COVID-19.

This chain joins TRBV7-9 and TRBJ2-7; D remains unclear. Germline CDR1 and CDR2: SEHNR and FQNEAQ (reference sequence). With 2 bases removed from V and 5 bases from J, the gap between germline ends came to 7 bases. The CDR3 is 12 amino acids. The CDR3 region is CASSLLGDEQYF. The CDR3 bases are TGTGCCAGCAGCTTACTAGGCGACGAGCAGTACTTC. Looking up the rest from reference TRBV7-9 and TRBJ2-7 gives the full variable domain: DTGVSQNPRHKITKRGQNVTFRCDPISEHNRLYWYRQTLGQGPEFLTYFQNEAQLEKSRLLSDRFSAERPKGSFSTLEIQRTEQGDSAMYLCASSLLGDEQYFGPGTRLTVT.

CDR3 DNA: TGTGCCAGCATGTCGGGGACCGCAACTAATGAAAAACTGTTTTTT. Translation: CASMSGTATNEKLFF. The rearrangement links TRBV2 to TRBJ1-4; D may be TRBD1 (5 bases). With 7 bases removed from V and 0 bases from J, the gap between germline ends came to 12 bases. The CDR3 totals 15 residues. Germline values: CDR1 SNHLY, CDR2 FYNNEI.

This clone was counted between two and nine times. The genes are TRBV18 and TRBJ2-1; D is perhaps TRBD1 (5 bases). The CDR3 length is 14 residues. Germline lookup yields CDR1 KGHSH and CDR2 LQKENI. Trimming pared 8 bases from V and 0 bases from J, leaving 11 bases between. This chain's CDR3 is CASTRQSSYNEQFF. Written as DNA, the CDR3 is TGTGCCAGCACGAGACAGAGCTCCTACAATGAGCAGTTCTTC.

The chain recombines TRBV15 with TRBJ1-1; 10 bases are shared with TRBD1. From germline, CDR1 is LNHNV and CDR2 YYDKDF (reference sequence). The CDR3 spans 16 residues. Losses at the gene ends were 8 bases for V and 0 bases for J; bases not matched to a gene: 9. The CDR3 sequence: CATGGDRGPMNTEAFF. CDR3 coding DNA: TGTGCCACCGGGGGGGACAGGGGACCCATGAACACTGAAGCTTTCTTT.

The chain carries TRBV5-1 and TRBJ1-5; D is ambiguous. Germline V CDR1 and CDR2: SGHRS, YFSETQ. The V end was cut by 0 bases, the J end by 4 bases, with 8 bases between. This CDR3 region has 14 residues. The DNA for the CDR3 is TGCGCCAGCAGCTTGGATCCGGGTAATCAGCCCCAGCATTTT. Protein sequence: CASSLDPGNQPQHF.

The chain is built from TRBV28 and TRBJ2-1; 10 bases map to TRBD1. V shed 6 bases, J shed 8 bases, and the junction held 10 bases outside the gene matches. Germline loops: CDR1 MDHEN, CDR2 SYDVKM. The CDR3 contains 15 residues. CDR3 region: CASSRDRGAVYEQFF. The CDR3 region has the DNA TGTGCCAGCAGCCGGGACAGGGGCGCAGTATATGAGCAGTTCTTC.

This chain joins TRBV28 and TRBJ2-7; perhaps TRBD1 as D (6 bases). This CDR3 region has 14 residues. Looked up from germline, CDR1 is MDHEN and CDR2 is SYDVKM. V was shortened by 7 bases and J by 1 base, with 14 bases between the two germline ends. CDR3 nucleotides: TGTGCCAGCAACACCGGGACACCTTCCTACGAGCAGTACGTC. It encodes CASNTGTPSYEQYV.

This clone occurred many times. This chain uses TRBV27 with TRBJ2-2; D ambiguous. Germline loops: CDR1 MNHEY, CDR2 SMNVEV (reference sequence). This CDR3 has 14 amino acids. V was cut by 2 bases and J by 4 bases, with 8 bases left in between. CDR3 sequence: CASSLGSTTGELFF. CDR3 coding DNA: TGTGCCAGCAGTTTAGGCTCTACCACCGGGGAGCTGTTTTTT.

The V and J genes are TRBV10-3 and TRBJ2-3; 7 bases align to TRBD1. This CDR3 contains 14 residues. In germline, CDR1 is ENHRY, CDR2 SYGVKD. The ends lost 6 bases at V and 4 bases at J; junction bases unmatched: 7. The CDR3 region is CAIRMTGMADTQYF. CDR3 nucleotides: TGTGCCATCAGGATGACAGGGATGGCAGATACGCAGTATTTT.

This chain connects TRBV18 to TRBJ1-1, with 7 bases matching TRBD1. Germline loops: CDR1 KGHSH, CDR2 LQKENI. V gave up 6 bases and J gave up 6 bases; unmatched junction bases: 4. This CDR3 comprises 12 residues. CDR3 nucleotides: TGTGCCAGCTCCGCCCAGGGGGCTGAAGCTTTCTTT. Protein: CASSAQGAEAFF.

This chain uses TRBV30 with TRBJ1-6; D gene uncertain. From germline, CDR1 is GTSNPN and CDR2 SVGIG (reference sequence). The V end was cut by 3 bases, the J end by 7 bases, with 7 bases between. The CDR3 extends over 12 amino acids. Here the CDR3 reads CAWRPGNSPLHF. The CDR3 region has the DNA TGTGCCTGGAGGCCCGGGAATTCACCCCTCCACTTT. The whole variable domain, filled in from reference TRBV30 and TRBJ1-6, reads SQTIHQWPATLVQPVGSPLSLECTVEGTSNPNLYWYRQAAGRGLQLLFYSVGIGQISSEVPQNLSASRPQDRQFILSSKKLLLSDSGFYLCAWRPGNSPLHFGNGTRLTVT.

The V gene is TRBV24-1, the J gene TRBJ2-3, with D tentatively TRBD1 (6 bases). The CDR3 consists of 16 residues. CDR1 and CDR2 from the germline V gene are KGHDR and SFDVKD. V was shortened by 1 base and J by 2 bases, with 12 bases between the two germline ends. CDR3 DNA sequence: TGTGCCACCAGTGATTTCGGCAGGGGAATCACAGATACGCAGTATTTT. Translated, it gives CATSDFGRGITDTQYF.

The chain carries TRBV18 and TRBJ2-7; a weak D match, TRBD2 (5 bases). The germline gives CDR1 KGHSH, CDR2 LQKENI. The CDR3 loop spans 13 amino acids. Trimming cost V 5 bases and J 3 bases, with 11 bases left between them. CDR3 nucleotide sequence: TGTGCCAGCTCAACCCCTAGCAGCTACGAGCAGTACTTC. Encoded protein: CASSTPSSYEQYF.

The chain recombines TRBV27 with TRBJ1-1, with a possible D match to TRBD1 (5 bases). CDR1 and CDR2 (germline): MNHEY, SMNVEV (reference sequence). Trimming removed 5 bases from V and 5 bases from J, with 21 bases in between. CDR3 length equals 16 residues. In DNA, the CDR3 is TGTGCCAGCAGTGCACTATCCGCGGGGCGAGGGACTGAAGCTTTCTTT. It is translated as CASSALSAGRGTEAFF.